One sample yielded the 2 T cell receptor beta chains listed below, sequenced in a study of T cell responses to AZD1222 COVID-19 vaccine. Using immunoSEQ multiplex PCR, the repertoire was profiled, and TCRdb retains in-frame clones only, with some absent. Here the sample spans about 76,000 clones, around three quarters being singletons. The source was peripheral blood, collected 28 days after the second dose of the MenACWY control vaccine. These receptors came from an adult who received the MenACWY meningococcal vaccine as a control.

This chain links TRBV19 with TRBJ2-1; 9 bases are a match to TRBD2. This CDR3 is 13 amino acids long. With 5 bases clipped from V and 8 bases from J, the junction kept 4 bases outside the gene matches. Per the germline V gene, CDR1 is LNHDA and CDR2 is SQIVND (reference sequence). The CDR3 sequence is CASSLLAGYEQFF. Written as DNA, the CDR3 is TGTGCCAGTAGTCTCCTAGCGGGGTATGAGCAGTTCTTC.

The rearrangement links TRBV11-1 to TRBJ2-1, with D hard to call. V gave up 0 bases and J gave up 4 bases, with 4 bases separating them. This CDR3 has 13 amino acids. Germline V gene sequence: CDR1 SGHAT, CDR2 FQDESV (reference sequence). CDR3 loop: CASSLAAYNEQFF. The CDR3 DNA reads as TGTGCCAGCAGCTTAGCGGCGTACAATGAGCAGTTCTTC.